The 15 T cell receptor beta chains below were found in one sample sequenced in a study of T-cell memory formation after mild COVID-19. MiXCR, run by TCRdb on the 5' RACE reads, gives a single entry per CDR3 protein. Among hundreds of thousands of distinct CDR3 sequences, about 20% were seen once, and the ten largest hold 12%. The sequencing input was PBMCs or a T cell subset sorted from them (not recorded which). The receptor source for this set is an adult woman who had mild COVID-19 (a few samples of this study predate the infection). Cell type and time point are not known.

The chain joins TRBV20-1 to TRBJ2-1, with 7 bases that match TRBD1. V lost 0 bases to trimming and J lost 9 bases; unmatched junction nucleotides: 11. Germline V gives CDR1 DFQATT, CDR2 SNEGSKA (reference sequence). The CDR3 contains 15 residues. This chain's CDR3 is CSARDFGTVMGEQFF. The DNA for the CDR3 is TGCAGTGCTAGAGATTTCGGGACAGTTATGGGTGAGCAGTTCTTC.

The V gene is TRBV6-2 or TRBV6-3, the J gene TRBJ2-7; perhaps TRBD1 as D (5 bases). Germline V gene lookup returns CDR1 MNHEY and CDR2 SVGEGT. This CDR3 region has 14 residues. Trimming removed 9 bases at V and 0 bases at J, with 15 bases between. Here the CDR3 DNA reads TGTGCCAGGTGGACACATCCCCTCTCCTACGAGCAGTACTTC. Its protein product is CARWTHPLSYEQYF.

V usage is TRBV24-1 and J usage is TRBJ1-1; D gene uncertain. In germline, CDR1 is KGHDR, CDR2 SFDVKD. V was trimmed by 7 bases and J by 0 bases, leaving 8 bases between them. The CDR3 length is 13 residues. The CDR3 here is CATSSGMNTEAFF. As DNA, the CDR3 is TGTGCCACCAGCTCAGGTATGAACACTGAAGCTTTCTTT.

This clonotype was counted only a few times. The rearrangement links TRBV24-1 to TRBJ2-2; D call uncertain. The V end lost 8 bases, the J end lost 1 base, and 10 bases lay between the germline ends. CDR1 is KGHDR and CDR2 is SFDVKD in the germline V gene. This CDR3 region has 14 residues. The CDR3 reads CATTTAENTGELFF. The CDR3 DNA sequence: TGTGCCACCACAACGGCGGAGAACACCGGGGAGCTGTTTTTT.

The rearrangement links TRBV5-1 to TRBJ1-1; weak D call: TRBD1 (5 bases). The CDR3 has 13 amino acids. Germline V gene sequence: CDR1 SGHRS, CDR2 YFSETQ. The V end lost 5 bases, the J end lost 8 bases, and 16 bases lay between the germline ends. Here the CDR3 reads CASRPAGWTEAFF. DNA for the CDR3: TGCGCCAGCAGGCCCGCAGGGTGGACCGAAGCTTTCTTT.

The chain carries TRBV11-1 and TRBJ2-1; D perhaps matches TRBD1 (6 bases). Germline CDR1 reads SGHAT; CDR2 reads FQDESV (reference sequence). The CDR3 covers 16 residues. Trimming removed 0 bases at V and 4 bases at J, with 13 bases between. In DNA, the CDR3 is TGTGCCAGCAGCTTAGCGCGGCAGGGGCGATACAATGAGCAGTTCTTC. This gives the protein CASSLARQGRYNEQFF.

This clonotype came up many times. V usage is TRBV7-8 and J usage is TRBJ2-7; TRBD1 might be the D (6 bases). Trimming shortened V by 5 bases and J by 2 bases, and 13 bases separated the two germline ends. The CDR3 covers 14 residues. Germline V gene lookup returns CDR1 SGHVS and CDR2 FQNEAQ. As DNA, the CDR3 is TGTGCCAGCAGCCCACAGGGCGGACCCTACGAGCAGTACTTC. Its protein is CASSPQGGPYEQYF.

The chain couples TRBV6-2 or TRBV6-3 to TRBJ1-1; D call uncertain. This CDR3 has 13 amino acids. In germline, CDR1 is MNHEY, CDR2 SVGEGT. Trimming removed 3 bases at V and 4 bases at J, with 9 bases between. The CDR3 bases are TGTGCCAGCAGTTATGGAGGGTCCACTGAAGCTTTCTTT. Translating it yields CASSYGGSTEAFF.

This sequence joins TRBV12-3 or TRBV12-4 and TRBJ2-1, with D unresolved. Trimming shortened V by 5 bases and J by 8 bases, and 22 bases separated the two germline ends. The CDR3 extends over 16 amino acids. The CDR3 here is CASSPIGPPMGDEQFF. CDR3 sequence (DNA): TGTGCCAGCAGTCCCATAGGCCCGCCGATGGGCGATGAGCAGTTCTTC.

The chain links TRBV25-1 to TRBJ2-2; 7 bases are shared with TRBD2. Germline assignment: CDR1 MGHDK and CDR2 SYGVNS. CDR3 length equals 16 residues. V shed 0 bases and J 4 bases; nucleotides not matched to a gene: 5. The CDR3 DNA reads TGTGCCAGCAGTGAATACGAGCGGGGTGGCACCGGGGAGCTGTTTTTT. Translating gives CASSEYERGGTGELFF.

This clonotype was detected many times. The chain links TRBV4-2 to TRBJ2-1, with 12 positions matching TRBD2. The CDR3 spans 15 residues. The V segment lost 2 bases and the J segment 9 bases; nucleotides outside the gene matches: 5. Germline loops: CDR1 LGHNA, CDR2 YNFKEQ. The CDR3 loop reads CASSQTGTSGLEQFF. Written as DNA, the CDR3 is TGTGCCAGCAGCCAAACCGGGACTAGCGGGCTTGAGCAGTTCTTC.

This rearrangement joins TRBV4-3 to TRBJ2-1; D is possibly TRBD2 (6 bases). The CDR3 consists of 15 residues. Germline V gene sequence: CDR1 LGHNA, CDR2 YSLEER. With 5 bases removed from V and 7 bases from J, the gap between germline ends came to 18 bases. The chain's CDR3 is CASSGGIGLENEQFF. For the CDR3, the DNA is TGCGCCAGCAGCGGGGGGATTGGACTCGAAAATGAGCAGTTCTTC.

In this sample, this clonotype turned up a few times. The J gene is TRBJ2-1, the V gene TRBV10-3; 10 bases are shared with TRBD2. The V gene end was trimmed by 3 bases and the J gene end by 7 bases; junction bases not matched to a gene: 3. The CDR3 sequence is 14 residues long. The germline gives CDR1 ENHRY, CDR2 SYGVKD. The CDR3 DNA follows: TGTGCCATCAGTGAAGCGGGAGGGCGGAATGAGCAGTTCTTC. It encodes CAISEAGGRNEQFF.

This clonotype was counted a few times. J is TRBJ2-2 and V is TRBV12-3 or TRBV12-4; 7 nucleotides line up with TRBD1. The CDR3 runs 14 residues. Germline trimming cut 4 bases from V and 4 bases from J; bases unmatched to any gene: 3. The CDR3 sequence: CASSSGQTTGELFF. The DNA of the CDR3 is TGTGCCAGCAGTTCGGGACAGACCACCGGGGAGCTGTTTTTT.

The V call is TRBV7-9, the J call TRBJ2-1; 7 positions match TRBD1. The trim removed 4 bases at V and 6 bases at J, leaving 15 bases unmatched. The germline V gene has CDR1 SEHNR and CDR2 FQNEAQ (reference sequence). The CDR3 consists of 17 residues. The CDR3 DNA follows: TGTGCCAGCAGCTCCCCCTCGACAGGGAGACGGGGCAATGAGCAGTTCTTC. This gives the protein CASSSPSTGRRGNEQFF.